This T cell receptor beta chain was sequenced during a study of blood T cell repertoires in COVID-19. Study summary: The samples span acute and convalescent COVID-19 from the United States, Italy and Spain. From T cells, B-cell-depleted T cells, or PBMCs came the material, which was cDNA or gDNA.

Sequencing used immunoSEQ multiplex PCR; TCRdb keeps in-frame clones, though not all of them. The data hold fewer than 300,000 clones, with roughly nine tenths observed a single time. This clone has more than one count but fewer than ten. The CDR3 spans 15 residues. CDR1 is MNHEY and CDR2 is SVGEGT in the germline V gene. V was pared by 2 bases and J by 6 bases, with 14 bases between. The sample comprised peripheral blood. The clonotype comes from a man in his forties who had recovered from COVID-19. This chain links TRBV6-2 or TRBV6-3 with TRBJ1-5; D ambiguous. Written as DNA, the CDR3 is TGTGCCAGCAGTTACGGGTCAGGCCCAAGTCAGCCCCAGCATTTT. Encoded protein: CASSYGSGPSQPQHF.